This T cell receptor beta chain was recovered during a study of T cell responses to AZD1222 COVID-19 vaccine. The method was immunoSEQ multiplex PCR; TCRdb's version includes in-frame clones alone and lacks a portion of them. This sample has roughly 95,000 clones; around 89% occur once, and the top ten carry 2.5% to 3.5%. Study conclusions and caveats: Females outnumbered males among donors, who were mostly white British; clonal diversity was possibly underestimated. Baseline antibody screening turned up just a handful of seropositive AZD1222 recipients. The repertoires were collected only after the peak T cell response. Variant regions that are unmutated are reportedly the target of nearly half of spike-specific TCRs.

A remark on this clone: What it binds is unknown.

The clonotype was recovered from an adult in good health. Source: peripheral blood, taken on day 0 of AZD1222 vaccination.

The CDR3 region is CASSIVRGRASYNEQFF. CDR3 DNA sequence: TGTGCCAGTAGTATAGTCAGGGGGCGAGCCTCCTACAATGAGCAGTTCTTC. The rearrangement links TRBV19 to TRBJ2-1, with TRBD1 matching 8 bases. V dropped 1 base and J dropped 0; count of bases not matched to a gene: 5. From germline, CDR1 is LNHDA and CDR2 SQIVND (reference sequence). The CDR3 extends over 17 amino acids.